This TCR beta chain was documented in a study of blood T cell repertoires in COVID-19. About the research overall: COVID-19 samples collected from the United States, Italy and Spain covered acute and convalescent phases. In each case, the material was cDNA or gDNA derived from T cells, B-cell-depleted T cells, or PBMCs.

V lost 3 bases and J lost 5; bases outside the gene matches: 9. Germline V gene sequence: CDR1 KGHSH, CDR2 LQKENI. This CDR3 comprises 15 residues. Per the authors' pipeline: From reference gene primer amplification, estimates of nucleated cell counts were derived. Using immunoSEQ multiplex PCR, the repertoire was profiled, and TCRdb retains in-frame clones only, with some absent. V, J and clone size are taken as reported in that table, and D and trimming were inferred from the DNA itself. The table includes 97,000 or so clones, 90% detected once. The V and J genes are TRBV18 and TRBJ1-1; 7 nucleotides line up with TRBD1. The sequence derives from a man between 60 and 75 years old with acute or convalescent COVID-19. Material for sequencing was peripheral blood. The CDR3 nucleotides are TGTGCCAGCTCACCTTCGACAGGGCCAGGGACTGAAGCTTTCTTT. Amino acids: CASSPSTGPGTEAFF. The complete variable domain, with remaining parts taken from reference TRBV18 and TRBJ1-1, reads NAGVMQNPRHLVRRRGQEARLRCSPMKGHSHVYWYRQLPEEGLKFMVYLQKENIIDESGMPKERFSAEFPKEGPSILRIQQVVRGDSAAYFCASSPSTGPGTEAFFGQGTRLTVV.